The 18 T cell receptor beta chains listed next were all sequenced from one sample in a study of cytomegalovirus exposure and HLA in healthy donors. PCR was performed using 60 Vbeta and 13 Jbeta primers. The data were produced by immunoSEQ multiplex PCR, yet TCRdb's version contains in-frame clones alone and is incomplete. The sample records under 200,000 clones, approximately 84% being singletons. The sequencing input was PBMCs. Receptors were obtained from a male donor in good health and CMV-seropositive.

This rearrangement joins TRBV28 to TRBJ2-5; 7 bases agree with TRBD1. Germline V CDR1 and CDR2: MDHEN, SYDVKM. This CDR3 contains 18 residues. The trim removed 2 bases at V and 5 bases at J, leaving 17 bases unmatched. This CDR3 is CASSLRDSTLLDEETQYF. The CDR3 DNA sequence: TGTGCCAGCAGTTTAAGGGACAGTACCTTACTTGACGAGGAGACCCAGTACTTC. The complete variable domain, with remaining parts taken from reference TRBV28 and TRBJ2-5, reads DVKVTQSSRYLVKRTGEKVFLECVQDMDHENMFWYRQDPGLGLRLIYFSYDVKMKEKGDIPEGYSVSREKKERFSLILESASTNQTSMYLCASSLRDSTLLDEETQYFGPGTRLLVL.

This sequence joins TRBV11-2 and TRBJ2-5; unclear D gene. Per the germline V gene, CDR1 is SGHAT and CDR2 is FQNNGV. Trimming removed 7 bases at V and 0 bases at J, with 12 bases between. The CDR3 runs 14 residues. CDR3 sequence reads: CASTPRTNQETQYF. For the CDR3, the DNA is TGTGCCAGCACCCCTAGAACGAACCAAGAGACCCAGTACTTC.

This clone was detected a few times. The rearrangement joins TRBV18 to TRBJ1-1, with 7 bases fitting TRBD1. Germline assignment: CDR1 KGHSH and CDR2 LQKENI. V shed 0 bases, J shed 9 bases, and the junction held 7 bases outside the gene matches. The CDR3 runs to 14 residues. CDR3 loop: CASSPPTGDRKAFF. In nucleotides, the CDR3 is TGTGCCAGCTCACCACCTACAGGGGATAGAAAAGCTTTCTTT.

This clone was observed once. V usage is TRBV4-1 and J usage is TRBJ1-6, with D tentatively TRBD1 (6 bases). Germline lookup yields CDR1 MGHRA and CDR2 YSYEKL. V was cut by 6 bases and J by 8 bases, with 8 bases left in between. This CDR3 is built from 12 residues. CDR3 in amino acids: CASSPGDSPLHF. CDR3 DNA: TGCGCCAGCAGTCCAGGGGATTCACCCCTCCACTTT.

The chain uses TRBV12-5 and TRBJ2-2; 9 bases map to TRBD1. CDR1 and CDR2 from the germline V gene are LGHNT and FRNRAP. The CDR3 has 17 residues. Trimming took 0 bases from V and 5 from J; bases not matched to a gene: 7. The DNA of the CDR3 is TGTGCTAGTGGTTTGGTAAGGGGACAGGGTGTTACCGGGGAGCTGTTTTTT. Residues: CASGLVRGQGVTGELFF.

The V gene is TRBV19, the J gene TRBJ1-2; D possibly corresponds to TRBD1 (6 bases). CDR1 LNHDA and CDR2 SQIVND come from the germline V gene (reference sequence). Deletions cut 7 bases from V and 5 bases from J, with 20 bases between. The CDR3 extends over 15 amino acids. This CDR3 is CASTIDPGGTYGYTF. CDR3 DNA: TGTGCCAGTACCATAGACCCGGGGGGCACATATGGCTACACCTTC.

This sequence joins TRBV9 and TRBJ2-1, with TRBD2 identical over 10 bases. This CDR3 is built from 16 residues. Trimming cost V 5 bases and J 9 bases; bases outside gene matches: 14. The germline V gene has CDR1 SGDLS and CDR2 YYNGEE. CDR3 sequence (DNA): TGTGCCAGCAGTGTCTCTAGGCTAGCGGGAGCTATTGAGCAGTTCTTC. Translated, it gives CASSVSRLAGAIEQFF.

The genes are TRBV6-6 and TRBJ2-2; 7 nucleotides line up with TRBD1. V was clipped by 7 bases and J by 3 bases; unmatched bases: 8. This CDR3 spans 15 amino acids. Germline V lookup: CDR1 MNHNY, CDR2 SVGAGI (reference sequence). The CDR3: CASIIRQGDTGELFF. The CDR3 nucleotides read TGTGCCAGCATTATCAGGCAGGGGGACACCGGGGAGCTGTTTTTT.

Only one count was recorded for this clone. J is TRBJ2-5 and V is TRBV5-1; D remains ambiguous. Per the germline V gene, CDR1 is SGHRS and CDR2 is YFSETQ. The CDR3 has 14 residues. Trimming pared 0 bases from V and 3 bases from J, leaving 9 bases between. DNA of the CDR3: TGCGCCAGCAGCTTGGGCGGAGTCAAAGAGACCCAGTACTTC. Translating gives CASSLGGVKETQYF.

The chain is built from TRBV7-5 and TRBJ2-7; TRBD2, the D gene given by the table, was not confirmed from the DNA. TRBV7-5 is flagged as a pseudogene. The CDR3 covers 17 residues. The CDR3: CVRSLAGKREGLWEQYF. The CDR3, as DNA: TGTGTCAGAAGCTTAGCTGGAAAGCGGGAGGGCCTCTGGGAGCAGTACTTC.

The V gene is TRBV5-4, the J gene TRBJ2-3; TRBD2 matches at 11 bases. J gave up 12 bases and V 1 base, and 7 bases lay outside the gene matches. Germline V gives CDR1 SGHNT, CDR2 YYREEE (reference sequence). This CDR3 has 14 residues. Here the CDR3 DNA reads TGTGCCAGCAGCTTGAAACTAGCGGGAGTTGCACAGTATTTT. Translation: CASSLKLAGVAQYF.

This chain connects TRBV6-6 to TRBJ2-2, with D tentatively TRBD2 (5 bases). V was cut by 4 bases and J by 4 bases, with 10 bases left in between. This CDR3 has 14 amino acids. Per the germline V gene, CDR1 is MNHNY and CDR2 is SVGAGI (reference sequence). This CDR3 reads CASSSIGLTGELFF. CDR3 DNA: TGTGCCAGCAGTTCCATAGGACTCACCGGGGAGCTGTTTTTT.

This chain uses TRBV2 with TRBJ1-4; a weak D match, TRBD1 (5 bases). The CDR3 contains 15 residues. V dropped 5 bases and J dropped 4 bases, with 14 bases sitting between them. The germline CDR1 and CDR2 sequences are SNHLY and FYNNEI. The CDR3 DNA follows: TGTGCCAGCAGTCCCACCCGACAGTTTAATGAAAAACTGTTTTTT. This sequence encodes CASSPTRQFNEKLFF.

The V and J genes are TRBV4-3 and TRBJ2-2; TRBD1 matches 7 bases. The germline V gene has CDR1 LGHNA and CDR2 YSLEER. The J segment lost 6 bases and the V segment lost 3 bases, leaving 1 base of the junction unmatched. The CDR3 runs 13 residues. The CDR3 DNA follows: TGCGCCAGCAGCCACGGGACAGCCGGGGAGCTGTTTTTT. Protein: CASSHGTAGELFF.

The CDR3 DNA follows: TGTGCAAGTCGCGCCAGGGGGCGAAATCACACCCAGTACTTC. The encoded protein is CASRARGRNHTQYF. The chain is built from TRBV12-2 and TRBJ2-5; the table's D call of TRBD1 was not tested on the DNA. TRBV12-2 is listed as a pseudogene. The CDR3 has 14 amino acids.

The chain couples TRBV5-6 to TRBJ1-3, with 9 nucleotides matching TRBD1. Germline CDR1 reads SGHDT; CDR2 reads YYEEEE. This CDR3 is built from 16 residues. Trimming took 4 bases from V and 3 from J; bases not matched to a gene: 8. CDR3 in DNA: TGTGCCAGCAGCGACCCCGACAGGGGGTTTGGAAACACCATATATTTT. Amino acids: CASSDPDRGFGNTIYF.

The rearrangement uses TRBV11-3 and TRBJ2-7; possible D gene TRBD1, 5 bases. The germline gives CDR1 SGHNT, CDR2 YENEEA. This CDR3 comprises 15 residues. Trimming stripped 3 bases from V and 5 bases from J, with 17 bases between. The CDR3 protein is CASSFPRSAGNEQYF. The DNA of the CDR3 is TGTGCCAGCAGCTTCCCCCGGTCGGCAGGGAACGAGCAGTACTTC.

This clone was observed a handful of times. The rearrangement joins TRBV30 to TRBJ2-3, with TRBD1 as a possible D gene (6 bases). Germline assignment: CDR1 GTSNPN and CDR2 SVGIG (reference sequence). CDR3 size: 14 residues. The germline V and J ends were trimmed by 7 bases and 5 bases, with 19 bases remaining between them. The chain's CDR3 is CAFLGWTAKDTQYF. CDR3 DNA: TGTGCCTTCCTCGGATGGACAGCAAAAGATACGCAGTATTTT. The complete variable domain, with remaining parts taken from reference TRBV30 and TRBJ2-3, reads SQTIHQWPATLVQPVGSPLSLECTVEGTSNPNLYWYRQAAGRGLQLLFYSVGIGQISSEVPQNLSASRPQDRQFILSSKKLLLSDSGFYLCAFLGWTAKDTQYFGPGTRLTVL.